This T cell receptor beta chain was identified in a study of cytotoxic CD8 clonotypes in ibrutinib-treated CLL. Overall study results and limits: Researchers report that baseline clonality outpaced age-matched healthy donors and tracked circulating CD8+ T-cell counts.

This table comes from immunoSEQ multiplex PCR, and its TCRdb copy is limited to in-frame clones, with some not included. The sample yields about 120,000 clones, 55% to 75% seen once. This clone occurred once. The antigen is not known. PBMCs that had been cryopreserved were the source of about 2 micrograms of genomic DNA for TCR beta libraries. This material consisted of PBMCs, taken after 24 months of ibrutinib treatment. This clonotype was sampled from a human donor with chronic lymphocytic leukemia.

CDR3 protein: CASSFRTDDTGELFF. The CDR3 bases are TGTGCCAGCAGCTTCAGGACAGACGACACCGGGGAGCTGTTTTTT. The genes are TRBV2 and TRBJ2-2, with D maybe TRBD1 (6 bases). This CDR3 region has 15 residues. Germline V gene lookup returns CDR1 SNHLY and CDR2 FYNNEI. V was trimmed by 6 bases and J by 3 bases, leaving 14 bases between them.